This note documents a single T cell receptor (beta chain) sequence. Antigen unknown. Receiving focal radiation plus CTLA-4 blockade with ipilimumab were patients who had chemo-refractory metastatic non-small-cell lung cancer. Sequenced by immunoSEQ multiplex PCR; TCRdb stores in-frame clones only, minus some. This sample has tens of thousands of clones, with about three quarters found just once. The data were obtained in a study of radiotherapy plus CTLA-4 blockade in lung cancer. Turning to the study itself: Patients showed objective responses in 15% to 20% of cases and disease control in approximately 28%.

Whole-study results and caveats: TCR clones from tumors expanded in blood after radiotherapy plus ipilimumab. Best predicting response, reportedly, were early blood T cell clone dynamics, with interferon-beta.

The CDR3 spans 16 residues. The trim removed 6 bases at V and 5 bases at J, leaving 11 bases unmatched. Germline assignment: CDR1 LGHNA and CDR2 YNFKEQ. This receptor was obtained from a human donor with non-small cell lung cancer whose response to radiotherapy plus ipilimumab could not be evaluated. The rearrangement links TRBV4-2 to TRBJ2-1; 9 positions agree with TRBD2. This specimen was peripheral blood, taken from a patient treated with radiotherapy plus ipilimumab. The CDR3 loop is CASRREGTSYDNEQFF. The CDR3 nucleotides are TGTGCCAGCAGGCGAGAAGGGACTAGCTATGACAATGAGCAGTTCTTC.